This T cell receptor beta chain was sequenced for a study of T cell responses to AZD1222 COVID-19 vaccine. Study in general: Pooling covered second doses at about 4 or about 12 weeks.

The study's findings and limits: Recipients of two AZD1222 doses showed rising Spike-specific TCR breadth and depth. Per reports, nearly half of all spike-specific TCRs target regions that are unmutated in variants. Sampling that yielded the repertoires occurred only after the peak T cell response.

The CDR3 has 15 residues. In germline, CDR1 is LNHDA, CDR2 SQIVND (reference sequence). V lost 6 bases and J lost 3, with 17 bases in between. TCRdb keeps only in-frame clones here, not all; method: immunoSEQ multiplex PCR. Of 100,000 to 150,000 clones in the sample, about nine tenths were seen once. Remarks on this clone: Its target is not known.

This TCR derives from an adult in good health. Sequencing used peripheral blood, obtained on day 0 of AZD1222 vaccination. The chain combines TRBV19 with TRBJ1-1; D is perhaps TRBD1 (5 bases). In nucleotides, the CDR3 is TGTGCCAGTAGATATGGGGGAGGCGGCCACACTGAAGCTTTCTTT. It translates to CASRYGGGGHTEAFF. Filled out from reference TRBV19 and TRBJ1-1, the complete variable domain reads DGGITQSPKYLFRKEGQNVTLSCEQNLNHDAMYWYRQDPGQGLRLIYYSQIVNDFQKGDIAEGYSVSREKKESFPLTVTSAQKNPTAFYLCASRYGGGGHTEAFFGQGTRLTVV.